This record concerns one T cell receptor beta chain sequence. The antigen is unknown. These data belong to a study of PD-1 blockade in mismatch repair-deficient tumors. As for the study in general: Patients had roughly twelve mismatch repair-deficient cancer types, all previously treated and progressing. General study findings and limits: After pembrolizumab, tumor-resident clones rose rapidly, then generally contracted before radiologic responses.

PCR or immunohistochemistry showed mismatch repair deficiency in every enrolled patient. The TCR-sequenced patients were three responders to pembrolizumab. The repertoire was sequenced with immunoSEQ multiplex PCR; TCRdb's copy has only in-frame clones and lacks some. The sample contains around 37,000 clones, 65% to 85% of which appear only once. The CDR3 covers 13 residues. This chain joins TRBV1 and TRBJ1-1. TRBV1 is tagged as a pseudogene. The receptor was isolated from an adult with mismatch repair-deficient cancer. This specimen consisted of PBMCs, obtained about 40 weeks after starting pembrolizumab. For the CDR3, the DNA is TGCACCAGCAGCCGTTGGCGCGGAACTGAAGCTTTCTTT. Translation gives CTSSRWRGTEAFF.